What follows are 11 T cell receptor beta chains derived from one specimen sequenced in a study of OX40 agonist ivuxolimab in advanced cancers. Generated by immunoSEQ multiplex PCR, the TCRdb table keeps only in-frame clones and is missing some. The top ten hold over 20% of the sample, which has just over 35,000 clones, approximately 76% seen once. The sample consisted of CD4+ or CD8+ T cells sorted from blood, taken in a trial of the OX40 agonist ivuxolimab. The receptors originated from an adult with an advanced solid tumor such as melanoma, head and neck, liver or kidney cancer.

V gene TRBV10-3 combines with J gene TRBJ1-3, with D unclear. The CDR3 spans 16 residues. The germline V gene encodes CDR1 ENHRY and CDR2 SYGVKD. V was cut by 3 bases and J by 2 bases, with 14 bases left in between. The CDR3 reads CAISDGYGVTGNTIYF. The CDR3 nucleotides are TGTGCCATCAGTGATGGTTATGGAGTCACTGGAAACACCATATATTTT.

The chain uses TRBV6-5 and TRBJ2-7; 7 nucleotides match TRBD1. Germline values: CDR1 MNHEY, CDR2 SVGAGI. The CDR3 length is 13 residues. Trimming at V came to 6 bases and at J to 5 bases, leaving 7 bases not matched to a gene. CDR3 amino acids: CASSSRGFDEQYF. CDR3 nucleotide sequence: TGTGCCAGCAGCAGCAGGGGGTTCGACGAGCAGTACTTC.

V gene TRBV10-1 combines with J gene TRBJ2-5, with D possibly TRBD2 on 5 matching bases. Germline assignment: CDR1 WNHNN and CDR2 SYGVQD (reference sequence). This CDR3 has 12 amino acids. Trimming removed 4 bases at V and 5 bases at J, with 8 bases between. CDR3 loop: CASSAGSETQYF. CDR3 sequence (DNA): TGCGCCAGCAGTGCGGGGTCTGAGACCCAGTACTTC.

The rearrangement joins TRBV7-7 to TRBJ2-5, with 7 bases identical to TRBD1. This CDR3 is built from 14 residues. The junction had 10 bases not matched to a gene; V was cut back by 7 bases and J by 5 bases. Germline values: CDR1 SSHAT, CDR2 FNYEAQ (reference sequence). CDR3 residues: CASTASGGSETQYF. Here the CDR3 DNA reads TGTGCCAGCACCGCGTCAGGGGGAAGTGAGACCCAGTACTTC.

In its sample, this clone was seen once. Within the sample, other DNA sequences also encode this same CDR3. The chain joins TRBV20-1 to TRBJ1-1; tentative D call: TRBD1 (5 bases). This CDR3 is built from 11 residues. Germline V gene data show CDR1 as DFQATT and CDR2 as SNEGSKA (reference sequence). V was cut by 6 bases and J by 1 base, with 6 bases left in between. The CDR3 here is CSAQGNTEAFF. DNA for the CDR3: TGCAGTGCCCAGGGGAACACTGAAGCTTTCTTT.

With respect to this clone: A much larger clone differs from this one at a single base, so this may be a read error. The chain links TRBV9 to TRBJ2-7; 7 nucleotides match TRBD2. The CDR3 extends over 15 amino acids. Germline values: CDR1 SGDLS, CDR2 YYNGEE. The CDR3 is CTSSATGGAYYEQYF. The CDR3 DNA reads as TGTACCAGCAGCGCCACGGGGGGAGCTTACTACGAGCAGTACTTC. The full variable domain, rest sourced from reference TRBV9 and TRBJ2-7, is DSGVTQTPKHLITATGQRVTLRCSPRSGDLSVYWYQQSLDQGLQFLIQYYNGEERAKGNILERFSAQQFPDLHSELNLSSLELGDSALYFCTSSATGGAYYEQYFGPGTRLTVT.

V and J are TRBV6-5 and TRBJ1-5; D gene uncertain. From germline, CDR1 is MNHEY and CDR2 SVGAGI. This CDR3 is built from 14 residues. V was cut by 0 bases and J by 9 bases, with 12 bases left in between. In nucleotides, the CDR3 is TGTGCCAGCAGTTACTCCGCAGGCTATCTGCCCCAGCATTTT. This gives the protein CASSYSAGYLPQHF.

The rearrangement links TRBV5-1 to TRBJ1-4; maybe TRBD1 (5 bases). Between the trimmed V and J ends, which lost 2 bases and 5 bases, there was a span of 13 bases. Germline values: CDR1 SGHRS, CDR2 YFSETQ. This CDR3 spans 15 amino acids. The CDR3 DNA is TGCGCCAGCAGCTTCGGTGACAGAATAAATGAAAAACTGTTTTTT. Translation: CASSFGDRINEKLFF.

This clone was found a few times. The CDR3 loop is CASSQVDIFSYNEQFF. CDR3 in DNA: TGCGCCAGCAGCCAGGTAGACATTTTTTCCTACAATGAGCAGTTCTTC. This chain connects TRBV4-1 to TRBJ2-1; no clear D gene. CDR3 length: 16 residues. CDR1 MGHRA and CDR2 YSYEKL come from the germline V gene. V gave up 3 bases and J gave up 1 base, with 13 bases separating them.

The rearrangement uses TRBV30 and TRBJ1-6; D uncertain. The ends were cut back, 3 bases at V and 6 bases at J, with 9 bases in the middle. Germline V gene sequence: CDR1 GTSNPN, CDR2 SVGIG (reference sequence). This CDR3 region has 13 residues. Here the CDR3 reads CAWSGEGNSPLHF. CDR3 sequence (DNA): TGTGCCTGGAGCGGGGAAGGTAATTCACCCCTCCACTTT.

The chain couples TRBV11-1 to TRBJ2-1; TRBD2 matches 11 bases. The CDR3 is 14 amino acids. Germline V gives CDR1 SGHAT, CDR2 FQDESV (reference sequence). The V and J ends lost 3 bases and 8 bases, in that order; junction bases with no gene match: 3. In DNA form, the CDR3 reads TGTGCCAGCAGCTTGACTAGCGGGGACTATGAGCAGTTCTTC. Translating it yields CASSLTSGDYEQFF.